Each of the 9 T cell receptor beta chains below was sequenced from the same sample in a study of T cell clonotyping in hematopoietic cell transplantation. Some clones are missing from TCRdb's copy, which holds only in-frame ones; the method was immunoSEQ multiplex PCR. The repertoire holds roughly 16,000 clones, with about nine tenths as singletons. Sequencing was performed on peripheral blood mononuclear cells. All receptors come from a man aged 35 to 55 in good health. Some clones in this sample may be carry-over from other donors' samples.

The V gene is TRBV9, the J gene TRBJ2-1, with a tentative D call TRBD1 (5 bases). Germline-derived CDR1 and CDR2 are SGDLS and YYNGEE. V was clipped by 3 bases and J by 0 bases, with 13 bases between them. CDR3 size: 16 residues. The CDR3 region has the DNA TGTGCCAGCAGCGGACAGTGGCGGAGCTCCTACAATGAGCAGTTCTTC. Protein: CASSGQWRSSYNEQFF.

CDR3 nucleotide sequence: TGTGCCAGCGGGACTACCCCTATTAATGAGCAGTTCTTC. This gives the protein CASGTTPINEQFF. V gene TRBV9 combines with J gene TRBJ2-1; 7 bases fit TRBD2. Germline CDR1 and CDR2: SGDLS and YYNGEE. With V trimmed by 7 bases and J by 7 bases, 8 bases remained unmatched. This CDR3 has 13 amino acids.

The V call is TRBV27, the J call TRBJ2-7, with D possibly matching TRBD2 (6 bases). Germline loops: CDR1 MNHEY, CDR2 SMNVEV (reference sequence). V was pared by 5 bases and J by 3 bases, with 14 bases between. The CDR3 length is 14 residues. The CDR3: CASSIRDGGYEQYF. CDR3 DNA: TGTGCCAGCAGTATTAGGGACGGGGGCTACGAGCAGTACTTC.

The chain is built from TRBV7-9 and TRBJ2-2; 7 nucleotides align to TRBD2. Germline trimming cut 3 bases from V and 5 bases from J; bases unmatched to any gene: 6. The CDR3 has 15 residues. In germline, CDR1 is SEHNR, CDR2 FQNEAQ (reference sequence). Written as DNA, the CDR3 is TGTGCCAGCAGCTTCCCGGGAGGAGATACCGGGGAGCTGTTTTTT. Its translation: CASSFPGGDTGELFF. The whole variable domain, remainder taken from reference TRBV7-9 and TRBJ2-2, is DTGVSQNPRHKITKRGQNVTFRCDPISEHNRLYWYRQTLGQGPEFLTYFQNEAQLEKSRLLSDRFSAERPKGSFSTLEIQRTEQGDSAMYLCASSFPGGDTGELFFGEGSRLTVL.

This rearrangement joins TRBV11-2 to TRBJ2-1; TRBD2 agrees at 9 bases. V shed 3 bases and J 9 bases; nucleotides not matched to a gene: 6. This CDR3 is 14 amino acids long. CDR1 and CDR2 from the germline V gene are SGHAT and FQNNGV. CDR3 residues: CASSFQRGESEQFF. The DNA for the CDR3 is TGTGCCAGCAGCTTTCAGCGGGGGGAAAGTGAGCAGTTCTTC.

By share, this clone counts as large. The chain links TRBV19 to TRBJ1-5, with D unclear. V gave up 1 base and J gave up 6 bases, with 4 bases separating them. CDR3 length: 12 residues. The germline CDR1 and CDR2 sequences are LNHDA and SQIVND (reference sequence). Here the CDR3 DNA reads TGTGCCAGTAGTATAGGGATTCAGCCCCAGCATTTT. Protein sequence: CASSIGIQPQHF.

CDR3 nucleotide sequence: TGTGCCAGCAGCTTAAGGGGGATTCAGCCCCAGCATTTT. Translating it yields CASSLRGIQPQHF. The chain is built from TRBV7-8 and TRBJ1-5, with a possible D match to TRBD1 (6 bases). V shed 2 bases and J shed 6 bases, with 8 bases lying between them. Germline loops: CDR1 SGHVS, CDR2 FQNEAQ. The CDR3 is made up of 13 amino acids.

This chain connects TRBV29-1 to TRBJ1-6; 9 bases fit TRBD1. CDR1 is SQVTM and CDR2 is ANQGSEA in the germline V gene. The ends lost 6 bases at V and 3 bases at J; junction bases unmatched: 3. The CDR3 length is 14 residues. The CDR3 here is CSVPTGGYNSPLHF. The CDR3 bases are TGCAGCGTCCCGACAGGGGGCTATAATTCACCCCTCCACTTT.

The chain has TRBV7-9 and TRBJ1-2; D gene ambiguous. V was clipped by 5 bases and J by 5 bases, with 12 bases between them. This CDR3 spans 13 amino acids. Germline CDR1 is SEHNR and CDR2 is FQNEAQ (reference sequence). The CDR3 nucleotides are TGTGCCAGCAGCCAAACTGACCCGTATGGCTACACCTTC. Protein sequence: CASSQTDPYGYTF.